These 25 T cell receptor beta chains were sequenced from one sample in a study of T cells in Graves' hyperthyroidism and ophthalmopathy. Template material for amplifying TCR beta CDR3 regions consisted of RNA transcripts. First-round RT-PCR targeting the TCR CDR3 was performed with the HTBI primer set. Each CDR3 protein is one row after TCRdb ran MiXCR on the multiplex PCR reads. The data show around 600,000 distinct CDR3 sequences, just under 45% seen once. The sequencing input was peripheral blood or thyroid tissue (not recorded which). All receptors derive from an adult man with Graves' disease, either hyperthyroidism or ophthalmopathy (not recorded which).

This clonotype was counted at least ten times. The chain employs TRBV14 and TRBJ1-2, with D maybe TRBD1 (5 bases). The CDR3 covers 12 residues. The V end was cut by 3 bases, the J end by 5 bases, with 7 bases between. Germline V gives CDR1 SGHDN, CDR2 FVKESK. The CDR3 DNA follows: TGTGCCAGCAGCCACCAGGGATATGGCTACACCTTC. Amino acids: CASSHQGYGYTF.

This clonotype has only a few counts. J is TRBJ1-6 and V is TRBV7-6; D remains unclear. This CDR3 comprises 15 residues. The germline V and J ends were trimmed by 3 bases and 7 bases, with 13 bases remaining between them. From germline, CDR1 is SGHVS and CDR2 FNYEAQ. The CDR3, as DNA: TGTGCCAGCAGCTTGGGCGCAGCCGCGAATTCACCCCTCCACTTT. It codes for CASSLGAAANSPLHF. Based on the CDR3 plus reference TRBV7-6 and TRBJ1-6, the full variable domain is GAGVSQSPRYKVTKRGQDVALRCDPISGHVSLYWYRQALGQGPEFLTYFNYEAQQDKSGLPNDRFSAERPEGSISTLTIQRTEQRDSAMYRCASSLGAAANSPLHFGNGTRLTVT.

With respect to this clonotype: An end of the junction differs from the germline gene, which may be a read error. The J gene is TRBJ1-2, the V gene TRBV7-9; D is possibly TRBD1 (6 bases). Germline V gene sequence: CDR1 SEHNR, CDR2 FQNEAQ (reference sequence). The CDR3 contains 14 residues. CDR3 sequence: CASSLTGGNYSYTF. CDR3 sequence (DNA): TGTGCCAGCAGCTTGACAGGTGGCAACTATAGCTACACCTTC.

Worth noting for this clonotype: The junction departs from germline at one end; a sequencing error may be responsible. The chain combines TRBV7-9 with TRBJ1-5; D not certain. The CDR3 has 15 residues. Germline values: CDR1 SEHNR, CDR2 FQNEAQ (reference sequence). The CDR3, as DNA: TGCGCCAGCAGCCAAGACGGGCAGGTCAATCAGCCCCAGCATTTT. Translated, it gives CASSQDGQVNQPQHF. Complete variable domain (other parts from reference TRBV7-9 and TRBJ1-5): DTGVSQNPRHKITKRGQNVTFRCDPISEHNRLYWYRQTLGQGPEFLTYFQNEAQLEKSRLLSDRFSAERPKGSFSTLEIQRTEQGDSAMYLCASSQDGQVNQPQHFGDGTRLSIL.

In its sample, this clonotype was seen once. V and J are TRBV6-5 and TRBJ2-2; D possibly corresponds to TRBD1 (6 bases). Germline lookup yields CDR1 MNHEY and CDR2 SVGAGI. The length of the CDR3 is 17 residues. Trimming took off 1 base at V and 4 bases at J, with 16 bases between the two ends. CDR3 amino acids: CASSYLAGVRVTGELFF. CDR3 sequence (DNA): TGTGCCAGCAGTTACTTAGCAGGGGTTCGCGTCACCGGGGAGCTGTTTTTT.

The chain recombines TRBV5-6 with TRBJ1-3; possibly TRBD1 for D (6 bases). The CDR3 contains 14 residues. Germline values: CDR1 SGHDT, CDR2 YYEEEE. V lost 5 bases, J lost 0 bases, and 9 bases lay in between. In nucleotides, the CDR3 is TGTGCCAGCAGGAAGACAGGCTCTGGAAACACCATATATTTT. Amino acids: CASRKTGSGNTIYF.

This clonotype has ten or more counts. The chain employs TRBV29-1 and TRBJ1-1; D call uncertain. Germline assignment: CDR1 SQVTM and CDR2 ANQGSEA. Trimming removed 6 bases from V and 1 base from J, with 12 bases in between. The CDR3 runs 13 residues. Written as DNA, the CDR3 is TGCAGCGTCCTTGCGACGGGGAACACTGAAGCTTTCTTT. It encodes CSVLATGNTEAFF.

A word on this clonotype: Just one base apart from a much larger clone, this may be a read error. This chain uses TRBV20-1 with TRBJ2-7; perhaps TRBD2 as D (5 bases). This CDR3 region has 11 residues. The germline gives CDR1 DFQATT, CDR2 SNEGSKA (reference sequence). V was shortened by 3 bases and J by 7 bases, with 10 bases between the two germline ends. The CDR3 reads CSASGPGEQYF. The CDR3 coding sequence is TGCAGTGCTAGCGGGCCGGGGGAGCAGTACTTC.

The chain links TRBV7-9 to TRBJ2-7, with D possibly being TRBD1 or TRBD2 (5 bases each). Germline loops: CDR1 SEHNR, CDR2 FQNEAQ (reference sequence). This CDR3 spans 15 amino acids. V was shortened by 5 bases and J by 0 bases, with 14 bases between the two germline ends. CDR3 region: CASSQSGPISYEQYF. Written as DNA, the CDR3 is TGTGCCAGCAGCCAATCGGGACCGATCTCCTACGAGCAGTACTTC.

The V and J genes are TRBV7-9 and TRBJ2-7, with 10 bases lining up with TRBD2. V dropped 7 bases and J dropped 4; count of bases not matched to a gene: 7. Germline values: CDR1 SEHNR, CDR2 FQNEAQ (reference sequence). This CDR3 contains 14 residues. The CDR3 region has the DNA TGTGCCAGCACTCATAGCGGGAGGTGGTACGAGCAGTACTTC. Translating it yields CASTHSGRWYEQYF. The full variable domain, its missing parts supplied by reference TRBV7-9 and TRBJ2-7, is DTGVSQNPRHKITKRGQNVTFRCDPISEHNRLYWYRQTLGQGPEFLTYFQNEAQLEKSRLLSDRFSAERPKGSFSTLEIQRTEQGDSAMYLCASTHSGRWYEQYFGPGTRLTVT.

The CDR3 reads CSARGTSGGANTGEQYF. The CDR3 DNA is TGCAGTGCTAGAGGGACTAGCGGGGGGGCGAACACCGGGGAGCAGTACTTC. The rearrangement links TRBV20-1 to TRBJ2-7; TRBD2 matches 15 bases. The V gene's germline CDR1 is DFQATT and CDR2 SNEGSKA (reference sequence). V was pared by 1 base and J by 7 bases, with 11 bases of the junction left unmatched. The CDR3 is 17 residues long.

This chain connects TRBV7-2 to TRBJ2-7; D not certain. CDR3 length: 15 amino acids. Germline V CDR1 and CDR2: SGHTA, FQGNSA. V dropped 0 bases and J dropped 6 bases, with 15 bases sitting between them. Here the CDR3 reads CASSLALGQRLEQYF. The DNA of the CDR3 is TGTGCCAGCAGCTTAGCGCTGGGCCAACGCCTCGAGCAGTACTTC. Based on the CDR3 plus reference TRBV7-2 and TRBJ2-7, the full variable domain is GAGVSQSPSNKVTEKGKDVELRCDPISGHTALYWYRQSLGQGLEFLIYFQGNSAPDKSGLPSDRFSAERTGGSVSTLTIQRTQQEDSAVYLCASSLALGQRLEQYFGPGTRLTVT.

V gene TRBV29-1 combines with J gene TRBJ1-2; 7 positions match TRBD1. V shed 8 bases, J shed 8 bases, and the junction held 11 bases outside the gene matches. CDR1 is SQVTM, CDR2 ANQGSEA, per germline. CDR3 length equals 12 residues. The DNA for the CDR3 is TGCAGCCTAGTCGGACAGGTCCAAGGCTACACCTTC. Protein product: CSLVGQVQGYTF. The complete variable domain, with remaining parts taken from reference TRBV29-1 and TRBJ1-2, reads SAVISQKPSRDICQRGTSLTIQCQVDSQVTMMFWYRQQPGQSLTLIATANQGSEATYESGFVIDKFPISRPNLTFSTLTVSNMSPEDSSIYLCSLVGQVQGYTFGSGTRLTVV.

In regard to this clonotype: A clone one base away is much larger, so this may be a read error. The V and J genes are TRBV24-1 and TRBJ1-5; D uncertain. Germline CDR1 KGHDR, CDR2 SFDVKD. CDR3 length: 15 amino acids. The CDR3 coding sequence is TGTGCCGCCAGTGAGAAGGGATGGGTGGGTCAGCCCCAGCATTTT. Amino acid sequence: CAASEKGWVGQPQHF.

Only a few counts were recorded for this clonotype. V and J are TRBV7-9 and TRBJ1-2; 12 bases line up with TRBD1. CDR3 length: 15 amino acids. V dropped 4 bases and J dropped 13; count of bases not matched to a gene: 13. Germline CDR1 is SEHNR and CDR2 is FQNEAQ (reference sequence). Written as DNA, the CDR3 is TGTGCCAGCAGCTCCTATCCCGGGACAGGGGGCCATTTCACCTTC. Amino acid sequence: CASSSYPGTGGHFTF. The variable domain in full, completed from reference TRBV7-9 and TRBJ1-2, reads DTGVSQNPRHKITKRGQNVTFRCDPISEHNRLYWYRQTLGQGPEFLTYFQNEAQLEKSRLLSDRFSAERPKGSFSTLEIQRTEQGDSAMYLCASSSYPGTGGHFTFGSGTRLTVV.

In this sample, this clonotype turned up many times. CDR3 in DNA: TGCAGCGTGGTACACAGTAACTATGGCTACACCTTC. It encodes CSVVHSNYGYTF. This chain links TRBV29-1 with TRBJ1-2; D not resolved. Germline CDR1 and CDR2: SQVTM and ANQGSEA. This CDR3 comprises 12 residues. V lost 6 bases, J lost 1 base, and 9 bases lay in between.

This clonotype was picked up a small number of times. The rearrangement uses TRBV20-1 and TRBJ1-6; 8 nucleotides match TRBD1. V trimming: 3 bases; J trimming: 0 bases; junction bases outside the gene matches: 10. The CDR3 has 18 amino acids. Germline V gene sequence: CDR1 DFQATT, CDR2 SNEGSKA (reference sequence). CDR3 protein: CSARGGTGRSSYNSPLHF. CDR3 nucleotides: TGCAGTGCTAGGGGGGGGACAGGCCGCAGCTCCTATAATTCACCCCTCCACTTT.

The chain carries TRBV12-3 or TRBV12-4 and TRBJ2-2, with TRBD1 matching 10 bases. J lost 5 bases, V lost 5 bases, and 14 bases had no gene match. This CDR3 is built from 18 residues. CDR3 region: CASSSSLDRGRRTGELFF. The DNA for the CDR3 is TGTGCCAGCAGTAGCTCCCTTGACAGGGGGCGAAGGACCGGGGAGCTGTTTTTT.

The chain has TRBV20-1 and TRBJ2-7; TRBD2 agrees at 8 bases. Trimming removed 0 bases from V and 5 bases from J; junction bases left unmatched: 12. Germline CDR1 and CDR2: DFQATT and SNEGSKA (reference sequence). The CDR3 is made up of 16 amino acids. CDR3 in DNA: TGCAGTGCTAGAGAGGCGGGTACTAGCGGCGCCCACGAGCAGTACTTC. Translating gives CSAREAGTSGAHEQYF.

This clonotype has at least ten counts. The V gene is TRBV29-1, the J gene TRBJ2-5; maybe TRBD1 (5 bases). The CDR3 runs to 13 residues. V lost 6 bases, J lost 0 bases, and 11 bases lay in between. The germline gives CDR1 SQVTM, CDR2 ANQGSEA. The CDR3 DNA reads as TGCAGCGTACTGGGCAGGGACCAAGAGACCCAGTACTTC. This encodes CSVLGRDQETQYF.

The chain combines TRBV12-3 or TRBV12-4 with TRBJ2-7; no firm D call. The CDR3 extends over 12 amino acids. Between the trimmed V and J ends, which lost 3 bases and 6 bases, there was a span of 9 bases. CDR3 region: CASSLVSGEQYF. The CDR3 DNA sequence: TGTGCCAGCAGTTTGGTTTCCGGCGAGCAGTACTTC.

As for this clonotype: At one end, the junction sequence differs from germline, possibly due to a read error. The chain is built from TRBV11-2 and TRBJ2-7; maybe TRBD1 (6 bases). Germline CDR1 is SGHAT and CDR2 is FQNNGV. This CDR3 contains 13 residues. CDR3 sequence: CAGSLGGSYEQYF. The CDR3 region has the DNA TGTGCCGGCAGCTTAGGGGGTTCCTACGAGCAGTACTTC. Filled out from reference TRBV11-2 and TRBJ2-7, the complete variable domain reads EAGVAQSPRYKIIEKRQSVAFWCNPISGHATLYWYQQILGQGPKLLIQFQNNGVVDDSQLPKDRFSAERLKGVDSTLKIQPAKLEDSAVYLCAGSLGGSYEQYFGPGTRLTVT.

This chain links TRBV12-3 or TRBV12-4 with TRBJ1-4; D uncertain. V gave up 6 bases and J gave up 6 bases, with 14 bases separating them. The CDR3 covers 14 residues. In DNA form, the CDR3 reads TGTGCCAGCAGCAGGTCTGGAGCACATGAAAAACTGTTTTTT. It specifies CASSRSGAHEKLFF.

This clonotype was seen only once. The rearrangement links TRBV6-7 to TRBJ1-6; D remains unclear. TRBV6-7 is recorded as an ORF, its role being uncertain. There are 12 residues in the CDR3. The V and J ends lost 9 bases and 8 bases respectively, with 11 bases between them. CDR3 residues: CARLAGDSPLHF. In DNA form, the CDR3 reads TGTGCCAGGCTGGCCGGTGATTCACCCCTCCACTTT.

This clonotype has just a few counts. The chain recombines TRBV12-3 or TRBV12-4 with TRBJ1-2, with TRBD1 matching 7 bases. This CDR3 has 13 amino acids. Trimming removed 5 bases from V and 14 bases from J; junction bases left unmatched: 14. The CDR3 DNA is TGTGCCAGCAGTCCGACAGGAACAGGGGTTAGGACCTTC. Its protein product is CASSPTGTGVRTF.